This T cell receptor (beta chain) was captured in a study of blood T cell repertoires in COVID-19. In the study overall: COVID-19 samples, acute and convalescent, were from the United States, Italy and Spain. The analysed material was cDNA or gDNA that came from T cells, B-cell-depleted T cells, or PBMCs.

Per the original methods: Nucleated cell counts were estimated from reference gene primer amplification. The data were produced by immunoSEQ multiplex PCR, yet TCRdb's version contains in-frame clones alone and is incomplete. V, J and clone size were drawn from that table, and D and trimming were deduced from the DNA. In the table there are about 130,000 clones, approximately 89% of which are singletons. This clone was detected only once. V lost 5 bases and J lost 6; bases outside the gene matches: 11. Germline V gene sequence: CDR1 SGHTA, CDR2 FQGTGA. The CDR3 has 15 amino acids. This receptor was taken from a human donor in a cohort sampled during active COVID-19. The chain combines TRBV7-3 with TRBJ2-3, with 7 bases lining up with TRBD1. Sequenced: peripheral blood. CDR3 nucleotide sequence: TGTGCCAGCAGCCTACTACCCGACAGGGTGGATACGCAGTATTTT. This gives the protein CASSLLPDRVDTQYF.